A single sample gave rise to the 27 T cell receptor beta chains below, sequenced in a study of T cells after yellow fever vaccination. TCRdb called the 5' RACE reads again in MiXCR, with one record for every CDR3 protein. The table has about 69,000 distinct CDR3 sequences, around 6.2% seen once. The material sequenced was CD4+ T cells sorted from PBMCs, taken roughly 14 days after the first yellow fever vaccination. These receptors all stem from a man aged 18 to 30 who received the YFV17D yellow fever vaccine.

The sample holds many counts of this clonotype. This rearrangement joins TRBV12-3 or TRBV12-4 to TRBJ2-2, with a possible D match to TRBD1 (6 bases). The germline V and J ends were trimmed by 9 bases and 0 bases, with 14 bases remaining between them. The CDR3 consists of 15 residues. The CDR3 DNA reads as TGTGCCAGTATAAATAGGGGGACGAACACCGGGGAGCTGTTTTTT. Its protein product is CASINRGTNTGELFF.

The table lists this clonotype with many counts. CDR3 amino acids: CASSWISGGPTDTQYF. In DNA, the CDR3 is TGTGCCAGCAGCTGGATCTCCGGAGGCCCCACAGATACGCAGTATTTT. This sequence joins TRBV5-6 and TRBJ2-3, with D possibly matching TRBD2 (5 bases). The V end lost 3 bases, the J end lost 2 bases, and 16 bases lay between the germline ends. Germline lookup yields CDR1 SGHDT and CDR2 YYEEEE. There are 16 residues in the CDR3. Full variable domain (remainder filled in from reference TRBV5-6 and TRBJ2-3): DAGVTQSPTHLIKTRGQQVTLRCSPKSGHDTVSWYQQALGQGPQFIFQYYEEEERQRGNFPDRFSGHQFPNYSSELNVNALLLGDSALYLCASSWISGGPTDTQYFGPGTRLTVL.

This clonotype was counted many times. In nucleotides, the CDR3 is TGTGCCAGCAGATCGGGCGATAGCTCCTACAATGAGCAGTTCTTC. Protein sequence: CASRSGDSSYNEQFF. The chain combines TRBV5-4 with TRBJ2-1, with unresolved D. This CDR3 region has 15 residues. Trimming removed 5 bases at V and 0 bases at J, with 12 bases between. Germline CDR1 is SGHNT and CDR2 is YYREEE (reference sequence).

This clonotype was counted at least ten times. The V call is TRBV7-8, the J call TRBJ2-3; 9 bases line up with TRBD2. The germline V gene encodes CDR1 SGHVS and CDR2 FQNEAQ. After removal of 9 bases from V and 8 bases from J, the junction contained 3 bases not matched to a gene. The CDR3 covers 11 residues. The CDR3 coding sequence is TGTGCCAGTAGCGGGGGTGGTACGCAGTATTTT. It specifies CASSGGGTQYF.

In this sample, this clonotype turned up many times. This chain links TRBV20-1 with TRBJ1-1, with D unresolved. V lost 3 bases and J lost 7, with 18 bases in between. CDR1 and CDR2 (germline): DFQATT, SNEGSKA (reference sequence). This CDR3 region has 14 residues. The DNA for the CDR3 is TGCAGTGCTAGTTCGGCCCTCGGGGAGTTTGAAGCTTTCTTT. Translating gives CSASSALGEFEAFF.

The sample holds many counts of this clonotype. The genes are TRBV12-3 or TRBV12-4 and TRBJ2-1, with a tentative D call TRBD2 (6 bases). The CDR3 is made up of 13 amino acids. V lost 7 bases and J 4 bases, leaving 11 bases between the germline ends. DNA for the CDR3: TGTGCCAGCAAGGAGGGAGATTACAATGAGCAGTTCTTC. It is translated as CASKEGDYNEQFF.

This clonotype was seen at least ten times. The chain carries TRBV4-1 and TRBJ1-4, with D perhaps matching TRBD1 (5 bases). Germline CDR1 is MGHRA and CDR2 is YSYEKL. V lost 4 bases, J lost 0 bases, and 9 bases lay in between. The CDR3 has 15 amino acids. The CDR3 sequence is CASSRPGATNEKLFF. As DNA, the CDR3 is TGCGCCAGCAGCCGGCCGGGGGCAACTAATGAAAAACTGTTTTTT.

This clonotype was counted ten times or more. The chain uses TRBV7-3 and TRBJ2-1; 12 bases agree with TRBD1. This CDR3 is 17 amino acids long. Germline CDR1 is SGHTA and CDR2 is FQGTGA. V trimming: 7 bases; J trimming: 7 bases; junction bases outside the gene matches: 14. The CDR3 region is CASTKRGGTGGWNEQFF. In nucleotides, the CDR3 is TGTGCCAGCACGAAAAGGGGCGGGACAGGGGGCTGGAATGAGCAGTTCTTC.

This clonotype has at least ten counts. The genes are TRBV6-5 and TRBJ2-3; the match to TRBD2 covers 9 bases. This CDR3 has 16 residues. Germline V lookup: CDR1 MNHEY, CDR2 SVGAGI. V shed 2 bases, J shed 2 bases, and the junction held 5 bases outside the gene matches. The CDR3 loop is CASSYLAGGITDTQYF. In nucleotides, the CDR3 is TGTGCCAGCAGTTACCTTGCGGGGGGGATCACAGATACGCAGTATTTT.

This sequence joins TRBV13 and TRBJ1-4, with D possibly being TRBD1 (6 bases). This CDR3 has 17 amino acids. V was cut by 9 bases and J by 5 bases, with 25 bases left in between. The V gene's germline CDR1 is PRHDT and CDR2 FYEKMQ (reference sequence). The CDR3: CARSPFTRWDTNEKLFF. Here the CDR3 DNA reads TGTGCCAGGAGCCCCTTCACCCGCTGGGACACCAATGAAAAACTGTTTTTT.

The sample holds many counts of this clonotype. For the CDR3, the DNA is TGCGCCAGCAGATTGGGACAGGGAAGGAATCAGCCCCAGCATTTT. Protein sequence: CASRLGQGRNQPQHF. The chain uses TRBV23-1 and TRBJ1-5; 9 bases map to TRBD1. TRBV23-1 is an ORF for which the function is uncertain. CDR3 length equals 15 residues. Losses at the gene ends were 6 bases for V and 4 bases for J; bases not matched to a gene: 7.

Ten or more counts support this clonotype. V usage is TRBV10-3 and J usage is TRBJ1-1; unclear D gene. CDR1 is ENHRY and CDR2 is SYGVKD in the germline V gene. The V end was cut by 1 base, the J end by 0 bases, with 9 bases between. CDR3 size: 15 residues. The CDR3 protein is CAISEYVVMNTEAFF. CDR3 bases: TGTGCCATCAGTGAGTACGTAGTAATGAACACTGAAGCTTTCTTT.

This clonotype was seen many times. The CDR3 coding sequence is TGTGCCAGCAGCTCCCAAGGGGGCCCCAATCAGCCCCAGCATTTT. Translation gives CASSSQGGPNQPQHF. The chain is built from TRBV7-9 and TRBJ1-5; 7 bases agree with TRBD1. V gave up 4 bases and J gave up 3 bases; unmatched junction bases: 6. Germline V gives CDR1 SEHNR, CDR2 FQNEAQ (reference sequence). The CDR3 length is 15 residues.

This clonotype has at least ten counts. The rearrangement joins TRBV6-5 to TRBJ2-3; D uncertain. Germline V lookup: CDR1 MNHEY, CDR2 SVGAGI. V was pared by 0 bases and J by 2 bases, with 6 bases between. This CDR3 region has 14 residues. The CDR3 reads CASSYSDFTDTQYF. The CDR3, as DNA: TGTGCCAGCAGTTACTCCGATTTCACAGATACGCAGTATTTT.

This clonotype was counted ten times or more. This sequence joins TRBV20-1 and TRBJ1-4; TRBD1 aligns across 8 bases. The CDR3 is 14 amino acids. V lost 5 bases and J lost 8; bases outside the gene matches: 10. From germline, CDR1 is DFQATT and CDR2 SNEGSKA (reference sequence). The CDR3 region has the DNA TGCAGTGCTCCTGTCAGGGGGCGCCGGGAAAAACTGTTTTTT. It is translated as CSAPVRGRREKLFF.

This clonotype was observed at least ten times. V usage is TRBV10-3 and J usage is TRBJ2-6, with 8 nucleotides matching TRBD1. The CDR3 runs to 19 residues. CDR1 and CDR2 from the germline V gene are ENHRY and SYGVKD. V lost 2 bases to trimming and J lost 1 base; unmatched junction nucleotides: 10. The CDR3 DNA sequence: TGTGCCATCAGTGAGCCGGGACAGGCCTTCCTTTCTGGGGCCAACGTCCTGACTTTC. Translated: CAISEPGQAFLSGANVLTF.

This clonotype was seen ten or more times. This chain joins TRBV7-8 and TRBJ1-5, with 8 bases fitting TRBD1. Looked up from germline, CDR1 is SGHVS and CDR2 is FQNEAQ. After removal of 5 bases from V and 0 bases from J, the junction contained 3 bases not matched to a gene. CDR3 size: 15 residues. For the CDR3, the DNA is TGTGCCAGCAGCCGGGACAGGAATAGCAATCAGCCCCAGCATTTT. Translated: CASSRDRNSNQPQHF.

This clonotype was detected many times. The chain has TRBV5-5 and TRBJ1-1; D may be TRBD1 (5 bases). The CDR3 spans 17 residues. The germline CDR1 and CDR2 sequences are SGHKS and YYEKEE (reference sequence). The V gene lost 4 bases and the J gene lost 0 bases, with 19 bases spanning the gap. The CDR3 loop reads CASSGFRELVMNTEAFF. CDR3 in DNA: TGTGCCAGCAGCGGCTTCAGGGAGTTGGTGATGAACACTGAAGCTTTCTTT.

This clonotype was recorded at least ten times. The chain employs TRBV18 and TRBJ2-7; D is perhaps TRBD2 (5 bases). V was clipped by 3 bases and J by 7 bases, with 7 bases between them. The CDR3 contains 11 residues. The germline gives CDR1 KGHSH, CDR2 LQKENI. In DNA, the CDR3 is TGTGCCAGCTCACCCCCGGGGGAGCAGTACTTC. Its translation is CASSPPGEQYF.

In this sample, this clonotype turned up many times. CDR3 residues: CASSPSRFEGDTQYF. CDR3 DNA sequence: TGTGCCAGCAGCCCCTCTAGATTTGAAGGAGATACGCAGTATTTT. The gene calls are TRBV7-2 and TRBJ2-3; D gene uncertain. This CDR3 spans 15 amino acids. The V end was cut by 5 bases, the J end by 5 bases, with 17 bases between. CDR1 is SGHTA and CDR2 is FQGNSA in the germline V gene.

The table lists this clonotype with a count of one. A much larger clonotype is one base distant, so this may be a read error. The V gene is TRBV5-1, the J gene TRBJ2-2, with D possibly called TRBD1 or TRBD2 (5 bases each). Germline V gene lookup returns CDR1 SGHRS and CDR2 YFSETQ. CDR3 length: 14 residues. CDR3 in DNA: TGCGCCAACAGCCCGTATCGGGACGGTGGGGTGAAGTTTTTT. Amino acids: CANSPYRDGGVKFF.

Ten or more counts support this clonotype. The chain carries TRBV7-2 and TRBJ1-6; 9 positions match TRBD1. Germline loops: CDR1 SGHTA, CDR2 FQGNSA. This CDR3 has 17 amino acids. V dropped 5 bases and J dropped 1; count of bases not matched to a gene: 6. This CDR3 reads CASSRTGDGSYNSPLHF. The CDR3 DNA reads TGTGCCAGCAGCCGGACAGGGGATGGGTCCTATAATTCACCCCTCCACTTT.

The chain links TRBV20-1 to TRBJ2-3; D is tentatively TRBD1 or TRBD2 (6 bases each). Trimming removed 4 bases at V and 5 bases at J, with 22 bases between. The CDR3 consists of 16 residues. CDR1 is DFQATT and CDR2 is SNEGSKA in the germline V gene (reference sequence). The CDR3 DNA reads TGCAGTGCTATCACATTCGGAGGGGGGCTGAAAGATACGCAGTATTTT. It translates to CSAITFGGGLKDTQYF.

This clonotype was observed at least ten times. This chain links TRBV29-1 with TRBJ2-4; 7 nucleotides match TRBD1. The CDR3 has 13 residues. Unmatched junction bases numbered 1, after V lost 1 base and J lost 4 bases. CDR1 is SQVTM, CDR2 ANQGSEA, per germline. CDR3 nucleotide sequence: TGCAGCGTTGAAGGACAGGGAAAAAACATTCAGTACTTC. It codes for CSVEGQGKNIQYF.

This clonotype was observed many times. The CDR3 loop is CASSPRSGTGTAKLFF. The DNA of the CDR3 is TGTGCCAGCTCACCTCGTTCCGGGACAGGGACTGCAAAGCTGTTTTTT. This chain uses TRBV18 with TRBJ1-4; TRBD1 aligns across 9 bases. V gave up 3 bases and J gave up 14 bases; unmatched junction bases: 16. CDR1 and CDR2 (germline): KGHSH, LQKENI. The CDR3 spans 16 residues.

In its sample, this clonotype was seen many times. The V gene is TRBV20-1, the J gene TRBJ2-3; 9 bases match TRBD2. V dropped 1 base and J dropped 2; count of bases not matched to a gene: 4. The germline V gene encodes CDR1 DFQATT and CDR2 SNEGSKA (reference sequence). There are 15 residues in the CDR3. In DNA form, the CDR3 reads TGCAGTGCTAGAGGAAGCGGGGGGCCCACAGATACGCAGTATTTT. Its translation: CSARGSGGPTDTQYF.

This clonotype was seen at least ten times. Written as DNA, the CDR3 is TGTGCCAGCAGTTTCAGGAGACTGCAAGAGACCCAGTACTTC. This codes for CASSFRRLQETQYF. This chain joins TRBV12-3 or TRBV12-4 and TRBJ2-5; D unresolved. Trimming removed 3 bases at V and 2 bases at J, with 10 bases between. This CDR3 spans 14 amino acids.